The next 14 T cell receptor beta chains were all read from a single sample in a study of T-cell reconstitution after alpha-beta-depleted transplantation in children. Unique molecular identifiers were incorporated during preparation of the TCRbeta library. TCRdb re-derived calls from the PCR reads in MiXCR, one entry per CDR3 protein. Of some 300,000 distinct CDR3 sequences in the sample, about a tenth were seen once. The source material was PBMCs, sampled before TCRalphabeta/CD19-depleted stem cell transplant. Receptor source: a boy less than two years old with acute myeloid leukemia, due to receive a stem cell transplant.

This clonotype appeared a few times. The CDR3 DNA sequence: TGTGCCAGTAGTGCCTACGCGGGAACAGATACGCAGTATTTT. Its protein product is CASSAYAGTDTQYF. The chain recombines TRBV19 with TRBJ2-3; tentatively, D is TRBD2 (6 bases). CDR1 is LNHDA and CDR2 is SQIVND in the germline V gene (reference sequence). The V and J ends lost 5 bases and 3 bases respectively, with 12 bases between them. The CDR3 has 14 amino acids.

This clonotype was found many times. This chain links TRBV28 with TRBJ1-2; TRBD1 agrees at 9 bases. Germline lookup yields CDR1 MDHEN and CDR2 SYDVKM. The CDR3 consists of 13 residues. V trimming: 5 bases; J trimming: 8 bases; junction bases outside the gene matches: 6. The DNA for the CDR3 is TGTGCCAGCAGTCCCTCGGACAGGGGCGGCTACACCTTC. It translates to CASSPSDRGGYTF.

This clonotype was recorded at least ten times. V usage is TRBV12-3 or TRBV12-4 and J usage is TRBJ2-1, with D unresolved. The CDR3 extends over 12 amino acids. Trimming took 6 bases from V and 9 from J, leaving 12 bases between them. The CDR3 coding sequence is TGTGCCAGCAGGCAAGAATTGGCTGAGCAGTTCTTC. Translated: CASRQELAEQFF.

V usage is TRBV29-1 and J usage is TRBJ2-2, with 8 bases fitting TRBD2. After removal of 4 bases from V and 4 bases from J, the junction contained 8 bases not matched to a gene. Germline-derived CDR1 and CDR2 are SQVTM and ANQGSEA. The CDR3 has 15 amino acids. The CDR3 DNA is TGCAGCGTTGCCCTACTAGCGGCTACCACCGGGGAGCTGTTTTTT. It encodes CSVALLAATTGELFF.

In this sample, this clonotype turned up many times. The chain joins TRBV6-1 to TRBJ1-6, with 7 bases identical to TRBD1. The V gene end was trimmed by 3 bases and the J gene end by 9 bases; junction bases not matched to a gene: 8. The CDR3 runs 15 residues. Germline V gene lookup returns CDR1 MNHNS and CDR2 SASEGT. DNA for the CDR3: TGTGCCAGCAGTGACCCCGACAGGGATACTTCACCCCTCCACTTT. Residues: CASSDPDRDTSPLHF.

CDR3 in amino acids: CSARDAEKETQYF. The CDR3 DNA is TGCAGTGCTAGAGATGCGGAAAAAGAGACCCAGTACTTC. This rearrangement joins TRBV20-1 to TRBJ2-5; D call uncertain. Germline values: CDR1 DFQATT, CDR2 SNEGSKA (reference sequence). Trimming cost V 0 bases and J 3 bases, with 8 bases left between them. The CDR3 consists of 13 residues.

This clonotype has more than one count but fewer than ten. The chain has TRBV5-5 and TRBJ2-7; 15 bases map to TRBD2. The CDR3 has 17 amino acids. Looked up from germline, CDR1 is SGHKS and CDR2 is YYEKEE (reference sequence). V lost 1 base, J lost 6 bases, and 8 bases stayed unmatched. The CDR3 region has the DNA TGTGCCAGCAGCTTGTTCCGACCGGGACTAGCGGGAGGCGAGCAGTACTTC. This translates into CASSLFRPGLAGGEQYF.

About this clonotype itself: A clone one base away is much larger, so this may be a read error. J is TRBJ2-1 and V is TRBV5-1, with 8 bases that match TRBD1. CDR1 is SGHRS and CDR2 is YFSETQ in the germline V gene. CDR3 length: 16 amino acids. Trimming cost V 0 bases and J 3 bases; bases outside gene matches: 5. The CDR3 DNA reads as TGCGCCAGCAGCTTGGTGCCGGGACAGGTCTACAATGAGCAGTTCTTC. Translated, it gives CASSLVPGQVYNEQFF.

This clonotype has ten or more counts. The chain has TRBV20-1 and TRBJ2-7, with TRBD2 matching over 11 bases. There are 14 residues in the CDR3. The V gene end was trimmed by 5 bases and the J gene end by 7 bases; junction bases not matched to a gene: 10. CDR1 and CDR2 (germline): DFQATT, SNEGSKA (reference sequence). The CDR3 DNA is TGCAGTGCTCCTCTTAGCGGGAGGGCCTGGGAGCAGTACTTC. As protein: CSAPLSGRAWEQYF.

This sequence joins TRBV7-3 and TRBJ2-3; TRBD2 aligns across 11 bases. The junction had 3 bases not matched to a gene; V was cut back by 2 bases and J by 5 bases. Germline V gene data show CDR1 as SGHTA and CDR2 as FQGTGA. CDR3 length: 15 amino acids. CDR3 nucleotides: TGTGCCAGCAGCTTATATACTAGCGGGAGAGATACGCAGTATTTT. It codes for CASSLYTSGRDTQYF.

This clonotype has a count of ten or more. The chain links TRBV7-3 to TRBJ2-3, with 8 bases lining up with TRBD2. This CDR3 is built from 15 residues. J lost 2 bases, V lost 1 base, and 2 bases had no gene match. Germline lookup yields CDR1 SGHTA and CDR2 FQGTGA. CDR3 protein: CASSLIAGTTDTQYF. CDR3 nucleotides: TGTGCCAGCAGCTTAATAGCGGGGACCACAGATACGCAGTATTTT.

Concerning this clonotype: This may be a read error, as it is one base from a much larger clone. The J gene is TRBJ1-4, the V gene TRBV13; unclear D gene. Trimming shortened V by 3 bases and J by 7 bases, and 9 bases separated the two germline ends. The CDR3 has 13 residues. CDR1 is PRHDT and CDR2 is FYEKMQ in the germline V gene (reference sequence). This CDR3 reads CASSFRHGEKLFF. CDR3 bases: TGTGCCAGCAGCTTCCGACACGGTGAAAAACTGTTTTTT.

This clonotype was seen many times. The chain carries TRBV20-1 and TRBJ2-1, with 14 nucleotides matching TRBD2. This CDR3 is 17 amino acids long. The germline gives CDR1 DFQATT, CDR2 SNEGSKA (reference sequence). With V trimmed by 2 bases and J by 9 bases, 12 bases remained unmatched. The CDR3 coding sequence is TGCAGTGCTAGATCCTGGAGACTAGCGGGAGGGCCGGTTGAGCAGTTCTTC. Translation gives CSARSWRLAGGPVEQFF.

The chain employs TRBV7-3 and TRBJ2-7; no clear D. This CDR3 is built from 15 residues. V lost 5 bases to trimming and J lost 2 bases, with 16 bases between them. Germline V gene lookup returns CDR1 SGHTA and CDR2 FQGTGA. In DNA, the CDR3 is TGTGCCAGCAGCGGGATCCCTACCTCACCCTACGAGCAGTACTTC. It codes for CASSGIPTSPYEQYF.